This T cell receptor beta chain was documented in a study of STAT5B mutations in CD4+ large granular lymphocyte leukemia. Study context: The CDR3 'QG' motif was associated with a particular HLA allele among healthy donors.

Sequencing used immunoSEQ multiplex PCR; TCRdb keeps in-frame clones, though not all of them. The sample shows about 20,000 clones, roughly three quarters of them seen only once. The sequencing input was CD4+ T cells from blood buffy coats. The receptor's source is a human donor in good health.

The CDR3 is CASSQETGLNTEAFF. CDR3 nucleotide sequence: TGTGCCAGCAGCCAAGAGACAGGATTGAACACTGAAGCTTTCTTT. The gene calls are TRBV4-2 and TRBJ1-1, with D perhaps matching TRBD1 (6 bases). The V end was cut by 0 bases, the J end by 0 bases, with 8 bases between. Germline CDR1 is LGHNA and CDR2 is YNFKEQ. The CDR3 consists of 15 residues.